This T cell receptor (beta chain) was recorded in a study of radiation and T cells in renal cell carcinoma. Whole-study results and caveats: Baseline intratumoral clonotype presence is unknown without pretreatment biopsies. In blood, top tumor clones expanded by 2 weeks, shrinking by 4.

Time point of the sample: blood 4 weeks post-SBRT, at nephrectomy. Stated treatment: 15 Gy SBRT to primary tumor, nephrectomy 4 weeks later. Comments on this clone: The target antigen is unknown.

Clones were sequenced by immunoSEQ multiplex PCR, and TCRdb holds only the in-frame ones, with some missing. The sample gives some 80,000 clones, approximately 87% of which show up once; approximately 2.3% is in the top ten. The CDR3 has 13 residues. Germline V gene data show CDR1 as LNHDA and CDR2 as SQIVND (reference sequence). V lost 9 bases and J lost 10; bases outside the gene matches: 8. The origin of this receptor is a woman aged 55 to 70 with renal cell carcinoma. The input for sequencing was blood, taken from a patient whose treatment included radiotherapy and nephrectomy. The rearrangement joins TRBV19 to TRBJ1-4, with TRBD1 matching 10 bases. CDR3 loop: CASSDRGQGKLFF. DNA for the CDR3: TGTGCCAGCTCCGACAGGGGGCAGGGAAAACTGTTTTTT.